This TCR beta chain derives from a study of blood T cell repertoires in COVID-19 (dated by TCRdb to about 2020). About the study as a whole: Collaborator samples came from the United States, Italy and Spain and covered acute and convalescent phases of COVID-19. A freely available public database, intended as a resource for researchers studying the immune response to SARS-CoV-2, is where the repertoires were released. The samples were drawn from two sources: the first 160 participants of the ongoing ImmuneRACE study, and 1,200 or so subjects contributed by 6 global collaborators. Sample metadata almost always included a de-identified subject ID, COVID-19 status, age in years and sex. Where available, HLA class I and class II types were obtained from metadata supplied by the sample provider rather than from assay-based typing. The material from the prospective study consisted of cDNA or gDNA derived from T cells, B-cell-depleted T cells, or PBMCs. The dataset comprised deeply sampled blood TCRbeta repertoires from subjects exposed to, actively infected with, or recovered from COVID-19. Study-wide conclusions, independent of this receptor: Clinical and demographic metadata were provided uncurated, with the amount varying by source and participant.

In the prospective study, participants were roughly 18 to 89 years old, resided in about two dozen geographic areas of the United States, and were enrolled through a virtual design. To assign participants to cohorts, the prospective study relied on clinical history that participants themselves reported in a screening survey and a study questionnaire. Each participant in the prospective study had whole blood, serum and a nasopharyngeal or oropharyngeal swab collected by mobile phlebotomists. Over a roughly two-month period, participants in the prospective study had the option of providing additional blood draws and questionnaires. Before DNA extraction, blood samples from the prospective study were shipped at room temperature or frozen. Note on this clone: Its recognized antigen is unknown. No base-level quality is on record; no much larger clone is a single base apart.

V trim: 4 bases; J trim: 3 bases; unmatched bases: 3. The germline V gene sets CDR1 to MNHEY and CDR2 to SVGAGI. The CDR3, from cysteine to phenylalanine, totals 15 residues. Only CDR3 DNA is held: 45 bases, read in frame from base 1. TCRbeta CDR3 regions were amplified from genomic DNA using the immunoSEQ Assay, a bias-controlled multiplex PCR. As for the original processing: Nucleated cell counts per sample were estimated from amplification of reference gene primers within the assay. Sequence reads were collapsed and filtered to measure the absolute abundance of every unique TCRbeta CDR3 rearrangement. For each sample, productive Simpson clonality was calculated by taking the square root of Simpson's diversity index across productive rearrangements. Drawn from immuneACCESS, this table holds only the in-frame rearrangements with V and J called that TCRdb kept. Clones are partly lost; checked studies trace under half to an unresolved V gene and leave the rest unexplained. V and J calls and clone size are as listed in that table; D and trimming were resolved from the DNA. This sample is represented by a few hundred thousand clones; about 86% of them were singletons. Clones ranked in the top ten supply around 3.9% of the sample.

In this chain, TRBV6-5 is recombined with TRBJ2-1; TRBD2 fits 10 bases in the junction. Sequenced material: PBMCs or T cells enriched from blood (not recorded which). This TCR was recovered from a man aged 30-40 years with acute COVID-19. The CDR3 protein: CASSFSSGSYNEQFF. The nucleotides read TGTGCCAGCAGTTTCTCTAGCGGGAGCTACAATGAGCAGTTCTTC.